This TCR beta chain was recorded in a study of blood T cell repertoires in COVID-19. Study overall: Sites in the United States, Italy and Spain provided acute and convalescent COVID-19 samples. T cells, B-cell-depleted T cells, or PBMCs provided the cDNA or gDNA that served as material.

V lost 5 bases and J 7 bases, leaving 9 bases between the germline ends. The CDR3 has 13 residues. Germline V gene data show CDR1 as LNHDA and CDR2 as SQIVND (reference sequence). In the original processing: From reference gene primer amplification, estimates of nucleated cell counts were derived. Clones were read by immunoSEQ multiplex PCR, and TCRdb kept only the in-frame ones, dropping some. V, J and clone size are taken as reported in that table, and D and trimming were inferred from the DNA itself. The data hold 130,000 or so clones, with approximately 80% observed a single time. The chain combines TRBV19 with TRBJ1-6; D gene ambiguous. The sequencing sample was made of peripheral blood. This receptor was taken from a human donor in a cohort sampled during active COVID-19. CDR3 sequence (DNA): TGTGCCAGTAGTGAGAACCCAAATTCACCCCTCCACTTT. It translates to CASSENPNSPLHF.